These 21 T cell receptor beta chains share one sample of origin, sequenced in a study of shared clonotypes between healthy human individuals. Sequencing was performed with immunoSEQ multiplex PCR; in TCRdb, only in-frame clones are kept and a portion is missing. This repertoire shows a few million clones, around 93% found once; its top ten account for around 0.38%. Source material: naive CD4+ T cells from PBMCs. The sample's subset: CD45RA+ positively selected. These receptors all come from a man between 18 and 29 years old in good health. Some clones in this sample may be carry-over from other donors' samples.

The chain carries TRBV5-6 and TRBJ1-2; D is perhaps TRBD1 (6 bases). In germline, CDR1 is SGHDT, CDR2 YYEEEE. With 2 bases removed from V and 6 bases from J, the gap between germline ends came to 11 bases. CDR3 length equals 13 residues. The CDR3 sequence: CASSLTGGDGYTF. CDR3 DNA: TGTGCCAGCAGCTTAACCGGGGGCGATGGCTACACCTTC.

The chain is built from TRBV5-1 and TRBJ1-3, with D perhaps TRBD1 (5 bases). The CDR3 is 14 residues long. Germline V gene lookup returns CDR1 SGHRS and CDR2 YFSETQ. V shed 4 bases and J shed 4 bases, with 12 bases lying between them. CDR3 protein: CASSGGTFGNTIYF. The DNA of the CDR3 is TGCGCCAGCAGCGGCGGGACGTTCGGAAACACCATATATTTT.

The CDR3 here is CASSLARISSSGANVLTF. CDR3 nucleotide sequence: TGTGCCAGCAGCTTAGCCCGGATTTCAAGCTCTGGGGCCAACGTCCTGACTTTC. The chain employs TRBV7-6 and TRBJ2-6; D unclear. The V end was cut by 0 bases, the J end by 0 bases, with 12 bases between. In germline, CDR1 is SGHVS, CDR2 FNYEAQ. The length of the CDR3 is 18 residues.

The chain employs TRBV21-1 and TRBJ2-5; the D call in the table, TRBD1, was not verified against the DNA. TRBV21-1 constitutes a pseudogene. The CDR3 sequence is 19 residues long. CDR3 residues: CASSKEECELAGLYETQYF. CDR3 DNA sequence: TGTGCCAGCAGCAAAGAAGAGTGTGAGCTGGCAGGGTTGTACGAGACCCAGTACTTC.

The gene calls are TRBV27 and TRBJ2-7, with a tentative D call TRBD2 (7 bases). Trimming removed 8 bases at V and 2 bases at J, with 19 bases between. The germline V gene encodes CDR1 MNHEY and CDR2 SMNVEV (reference sequence). The CDR3 sequence is 15 residues long. The CDR3 sequence: CASQLGGGGAYEQYF. In DNA form, the CDR3 reads TGTGCCAGCCAATTGGGAGGGGGAGGTGCCTACGAGCAGTACTTC.

This clone has just one count. This chain joins TRBV9 and TRBJ2-5, with 9 nucleotides matching TRBD1. After removal of 0 bases from V and 6 bases from J, the junction contained 9 bases not matched to a gene. CDR1 is SGDLS and CDR2 is YYNGEE in the germline V gene. The CDR3 covers 16 residues. The CDR3 DNA reads TGTGCCAGCAGCGTAGGAGTGCGGGGACAGGGAAAGACCCAGTACTTC. Translated: CASSVGVRGQGKTQYF.

The chain carries TRBV7-2 and TRBJ2-7, with D perhaps given as TRBD1 or TRBD2 (5 bases each). Per the germline V gene, CDR1 is SGHTA and CDR2 is FQGNSA. Trimming left V 5 bases short and J 2 bases short, with 10 bases between. The CDR3 spans 13 residues. CDR3 sequence reads: CASSQRDAYEQYF. CDR3 in DNA: TGTGCCAGCAGCCAGAGGGACGCCTACGAGCAGTACTTC.

The chain employs TRBV11-2 and TRBJ2-7, with D possibly TRBD1 on 6 matching bases. Germline CDR1 is SGHAT and CDR2 is FQNNGV. Trimming left V 4 bases short and J 2 bases short, with 27 bases between. The CDR3 contains 19 residues. CDR3 sequence: CASSSRRGQGRQATYEQYF. DNA of the CDR3: TGTGCCAGCAGCTCTCGTCGGGGCCAGGGGCGACAAGCCACCTACGAGCAGTACTTC.

V gene TRBV5-4 combines with J gene TRBJ2-3; 7 nucleotides align to TRBD2. This CDR3 is 16 amino acids long. V was pared by 2 bases and J by 1 base, with 7 bases of the junction left unmatched. Germline values: CDR1 SGHNT, CDR2 YYREEE (reference sequence). CDR3 nucleotide sequence: TGTGCCAGCAGCTTTAGACTGGGGGGGGGCACAGATACGCAGTATTTT. This codes for CASSFRLGGGTDTQYF.

This clone was counted a single time. The rearrangement uses TRBV4-2 and TRBJ2-1; the match to TRBD2 covers 13 bases. This CDR3 region has 17 residues. Germline CDR1 LGHNA, CDR2 YNFKEQ. The V segment lost 2 bases and the J segment 8 bases; nucleotides outside the gene matches: 9. The CDR3 coding sequence is TGTGCCAGCAGCCAACGACTAGCGGGAGGTACTTTTGATGAGCAGTTCTTC. This translates into CASSQRLAGGTFDEQFF.

Worth noting for this clone: Other DNA variants within this sample encode the same CDR3. The chain links TRBV19 to TRBJ1-1; 10 positions agree with TRBD1. CDR3 length: 13 amino acids. From germline, CDR1 is LNHDA and CDR2 SQIVND (reference sequence). With 8 bases clipped from V and 1 base from J, the junction kept 1 base outside the gene matches. CDR3 sequence: CASRTGGNTEAFF. DNA of the CDR3: TGTGCCAGTCGGACAGGGGGGAACACTGAAGCTTTCTTT.

The V call is TRBV5-3, the J call TRBJ1-3, with D tentatively TRBD1 (5 bases). Being an ORF, TRBV5-3 has a function that is uncertain. Trimming stripped 9 bases from V and 2 bases from J, with 15 bases between. The CDR3 contains 14 residues. CDR3 bases: TGTGCCATACCCGAGGGGCAGGCTGGAAACACCATATATTTT. It codes for CAIPEGQAGNTIYF.

The CDR3 loop is CASRGGIGYGYTF. CDR3 coding DNA: TGTGCCAGCAGGGGGGGGATAGGCTATGGCTACACCTTC. V usage is TRBV6-1 and J usage is TRBJ1-2; maybe TRBD1 (5 bases). The V and J ends lost 6 bases and 4 bases respectively, with 12 bases between them. From germline, CDR1 is MNHNS and CDR2 SASEGT. The CDR3 is made up of 13 amino acids.

The V and J genes are TRBV28 and TRBJ1-2; D call uncertain. The CDR3 totals 14 residues. V was pared by 4 bases and J by 0 bases, with 9 bases between. Germline CDR1 and CDR2: MDHEN and SYDVKM. The CDR3 protein is CASSSPPSNYGYTF. DNA of the CDR3: TGTGCCAGCAGTTCCCCCCCTTCTAACTATGGCTACACCTTC.

This sequence joins TRBV5-1 and TRBJ1-1, with D hard to call. CDR1 is SGHRS, CDR2 YFSETQ, per germline. Trimming removed 6 bases from V and 0 bases from J, with 12 bases in between. The CDR3 totals 14 residues. The CDR3 sequence: CASTLHNMNTEAFF. The CDR3 DNA reads TGCGCCAGCACCCTACACAATATGAACACTGAAGCTTTCTTT.

This chain joins TRBV27 and TRBJ1-1; D uncertain. The CDR3 is made up of 11 amino acids. Looked up from germline, CDR1 is MNHEY and CDR2 is SMNVEV (reference sequence). Trimming pared 4 bases from V and 8 bases from J, leaving 8 bases between. The CDR3 DNA reads as TGTGCCAGCAGTTCCCGGTCGGAAGCTTTCTTT. Translated: CASSSRSEAFF.

The V and J genes are TRBV7-3 and TRBJ1-6; 8 bases match TRBD1. CDR1 SGHTA and CDR2 FQGTGA come from the germline V gene. With V trimmed by 5 bases and J by 3 bases, 6 bases remained unmatched. The CDR3 extends over 16 amino acids. CDR3 protein: CASSPQGAIYNSPLHF. The CDR3 region has the DNA TGTGCCAGCAGCCCCCAGGGGGCCATCTATAATTCACCCCTCCACTTT.

J is TRBJ2-1 and V is TRBV2; 9 bases match TRBD2. The V gene's germline CDR1 is SNHLY and CDR2 FYNNEI. CDR3 length: 13 residues. The J segment lost 6 bases and the V segment lost 10 bases, leaving 7 bases of the junction unmatched. Here the CDR3 reads CATKAGGGNEQFF. CDR3 DNA: TGTGCCACTAAAGCGGGAGGAGGCAATGAGCAGTTCTTC.

The V gene is TRBV9, the J gene TRBJ2-1; 9 bases map to TRBD1. The CDR3 is 19 amino acids. V shed 3 bases, J shed 3 bases, and the junction held 16 bases outside the gene matches. The germline V gene has CDR1 SGDLS and CDR2 YYNGEE. The CDR3 sequence is CASSARTGENLPYYNEQFF. The CDR3, as DNA: TGTGCCAGCAGCGCCCGGACAGGGGAGAACCTCCCCTACTACAATGAGCAGTTCTTC. The full variable domain, rest sourced from reference TRBV9 and TRBJ2-1, is DSGVTQTPKHLITATGQRVTLRCSPRSGDLSVYWYQQSLDQGLQFLIQYYNGEERAKGNILERFSAQQFPDLHSELNLSSLELGDSALYFCASSARTGENLPYYNEQFFGPGTRLTVL.

This sequence joins TRBV27 and TRBJ2-5; 11 bases match TRBD2. Germline assignment: CDR1 MNHEY and CDR2 SMNVEV (reference sequence). CDR3 length: 16 amino acids. J lost 1 base, V lost 7 bases, and 8 bases had no gene match. The CDR3 DNA reads as TGTGCCAGCAATCTTCTAGCGGGAGGTTCCCAAGAGACCCAGTACTTC. Its translation: CASNLLAGGSQETQYF.

This chain uses TRBV7-2 with TRBJ2-2; D uncertain. CDR1 is SGHTA and CDR2 is FQGNSA in the germline V gene. The V end lost 7 bases, the J end lost 4 bases, and 16 bases lay between the germline ends. The CDR3 contains 15 residues. The CDR3 sequence: CASNPAASTTGELFF. The DNA of the CDR3 is TGTGCCAGCAACCCAGCTGCGTCGACCACCGGGGAGCTGTTTTTT.